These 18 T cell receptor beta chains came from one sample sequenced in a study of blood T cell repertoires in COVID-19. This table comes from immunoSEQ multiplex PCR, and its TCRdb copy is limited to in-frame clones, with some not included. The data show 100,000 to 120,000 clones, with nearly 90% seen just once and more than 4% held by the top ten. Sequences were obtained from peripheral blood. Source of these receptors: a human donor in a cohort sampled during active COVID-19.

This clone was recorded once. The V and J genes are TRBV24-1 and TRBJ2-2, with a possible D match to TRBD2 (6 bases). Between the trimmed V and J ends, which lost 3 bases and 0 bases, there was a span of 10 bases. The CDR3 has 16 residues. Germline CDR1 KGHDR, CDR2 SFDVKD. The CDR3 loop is CATSDPGLPNTGELFF. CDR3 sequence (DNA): TGTGCCACCAGTGATCCGGGACTCCCGAACACCGGGGAGCTGTTTTTT.

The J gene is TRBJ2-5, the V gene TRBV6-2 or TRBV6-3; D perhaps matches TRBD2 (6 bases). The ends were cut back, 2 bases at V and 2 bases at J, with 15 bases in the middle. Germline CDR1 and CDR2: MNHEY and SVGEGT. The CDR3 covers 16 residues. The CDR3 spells CASSYANFREQETQYF. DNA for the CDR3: TGTGCCAGCAGTTACGCTAACTTCCGGGAGCAAGAGACCCAGTACTTC.

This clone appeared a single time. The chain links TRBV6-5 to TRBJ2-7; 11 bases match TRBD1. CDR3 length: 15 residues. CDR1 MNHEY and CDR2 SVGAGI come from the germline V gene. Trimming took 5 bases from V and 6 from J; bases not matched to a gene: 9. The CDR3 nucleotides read TGTGCCAGCAGTCACCGGGACAGGGGGATCATCGAGCAGTACTTC. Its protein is CASSHRDRGIIEQYF.

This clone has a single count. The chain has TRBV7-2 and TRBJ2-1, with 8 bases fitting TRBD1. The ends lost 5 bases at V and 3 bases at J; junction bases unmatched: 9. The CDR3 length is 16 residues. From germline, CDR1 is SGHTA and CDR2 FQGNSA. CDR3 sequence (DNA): TGTGCCAGCAGCCGGACCGGGACAGGCATCTACAATGAGCAGTTCTTC. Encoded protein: CASSRTGTGIYNEQFF.

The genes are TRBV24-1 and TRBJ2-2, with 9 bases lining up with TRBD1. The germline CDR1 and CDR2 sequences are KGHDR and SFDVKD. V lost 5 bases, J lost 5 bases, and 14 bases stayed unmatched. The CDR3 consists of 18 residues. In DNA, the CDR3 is TGTGCCACCAGTGCGGTACATAGAGGACAGGGGAGAACCGGGGAGCTGTTTTTT. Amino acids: CATSAVHRGQGRTGELFF.

Here the CDR3 DNA reads TGTGCTAGTGGTGCCACCGGGACAGGGATGAGCAATCAGCCCCAGCATTTT. Protein sequence: CASGATGTGMSNQPQHF. The chain employs TRBV12-5 and TRBJ1-5; TRBD1 matches 9 bases. The CDR3 covers 17 residues. V shed 5 bases and J 1 base; nucleotides not matched to a gene: 9. Germline V lookup: CDR1 LGHNT, CDR2 FRNRAP.

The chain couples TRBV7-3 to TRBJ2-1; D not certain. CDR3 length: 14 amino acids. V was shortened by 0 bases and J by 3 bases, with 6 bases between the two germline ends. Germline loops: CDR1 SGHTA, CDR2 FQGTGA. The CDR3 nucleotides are TGTGCCAGCAGCTTAACTCCCGGCTACAATGAGCAGTTCTTC. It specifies CASSLTPGYNEQFF. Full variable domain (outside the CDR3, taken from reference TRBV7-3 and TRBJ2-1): GAGVSQTPSNKVTEKGKYVELRCDPISGHTALYWYRQSLGQGPEFLIYFQGTGAADDSGLPNDRFFAVRPEGSVSTLKIQRTERGDSAVYLCASSLTPGYNEQFFGPGTRLTVL.

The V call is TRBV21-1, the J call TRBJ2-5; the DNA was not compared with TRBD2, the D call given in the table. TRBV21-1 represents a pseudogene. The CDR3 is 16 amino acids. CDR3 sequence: CASSKALSGWRETQYF. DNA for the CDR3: TGTGCCAGCAGCAAAGCGCTATCGGGTTGGCGGGAGACCCAGTACTTC.

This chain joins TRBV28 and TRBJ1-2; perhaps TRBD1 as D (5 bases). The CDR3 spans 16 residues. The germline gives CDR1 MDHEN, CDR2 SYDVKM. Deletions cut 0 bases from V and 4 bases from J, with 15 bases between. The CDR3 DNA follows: TGTGCCAGCAGTTTATGGTTGATTGGTCAGGGCTATGGCTACACCTTC. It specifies CASSLWLIGQGYGYTF.

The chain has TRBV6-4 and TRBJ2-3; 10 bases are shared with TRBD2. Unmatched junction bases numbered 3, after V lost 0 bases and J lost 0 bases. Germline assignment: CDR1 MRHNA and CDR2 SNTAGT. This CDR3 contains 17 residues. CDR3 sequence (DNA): TGTGCCAGCAGTGACTCAGTGACTAGCGGGAGCACAGATACGCAGTATTTT. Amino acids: CASSDSVTSGSTDTQYF.

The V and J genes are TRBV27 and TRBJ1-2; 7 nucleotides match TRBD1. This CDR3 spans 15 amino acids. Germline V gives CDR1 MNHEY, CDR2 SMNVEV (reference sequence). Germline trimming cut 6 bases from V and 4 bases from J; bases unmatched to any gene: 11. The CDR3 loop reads CASSQRQGYGYGYTF. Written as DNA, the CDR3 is TGTGCCAGCAGCCAAAGACAGGGATACGGCTATGGCTACACCTTC.

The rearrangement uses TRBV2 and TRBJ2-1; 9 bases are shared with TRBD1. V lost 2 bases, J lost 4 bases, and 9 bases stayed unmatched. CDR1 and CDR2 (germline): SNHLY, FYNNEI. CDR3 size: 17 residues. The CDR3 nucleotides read TGTGCCAGCAGTGAAAGGTCCTGGACAGGGGTGTACAATGAGCAGTTCTTC. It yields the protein CASSERSWTGVYNEQFF.

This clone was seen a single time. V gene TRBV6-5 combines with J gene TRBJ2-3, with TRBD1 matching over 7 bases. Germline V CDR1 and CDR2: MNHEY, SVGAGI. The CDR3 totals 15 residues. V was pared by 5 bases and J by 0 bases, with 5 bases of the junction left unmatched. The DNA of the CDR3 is TGTGCCAGCAGTAAAACGACAGGGAGCACAGATACGCAGTATTTT. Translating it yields CASSKTTGSTDTQYF.

The DNA of the CDR3 is TGCGCCAGCAGCCAAGATTGGGCTTCTAACTATGGCTACACCTTC. Protein product: CASSQDWASNYGYTF. The chain joins TRBV4-3 to TRBJ1-2; D call uncertain. Germline V CDR1 and CDR2: LGHNA, YSLEER. CDR3 length: 15 amino acids. Trimming shortened V by 0 bases and J by 0 bases, and 8 bases separated the two germline ends.

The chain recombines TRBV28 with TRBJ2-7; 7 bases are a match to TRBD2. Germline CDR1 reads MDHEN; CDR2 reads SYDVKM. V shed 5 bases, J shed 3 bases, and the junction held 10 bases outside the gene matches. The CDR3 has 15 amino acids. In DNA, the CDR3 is TGTGCCAGCAGTACCGGGGGGTCTAAGGGCTACGAGCAGTACTTC. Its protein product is CASSTGGSKGYEQYF.

CDR3 DNA: TGTGCCAGTAGAAAGACAGGGGGGACAAACTATGGCTACACCTTC. Translated: CASRKTGGTNYGYTF. The V and J genes are TRBV19 and TRBJ1-2, with 9 positions matching TRBD1. Per the germline V gene, CDR1 is LNHDA and CDR2 is SQIVND (reference sequence). Trimming took 6 bases from V and 2 from J; bases not matched to a gene: 7. The CDR3 consists of 15 residues.

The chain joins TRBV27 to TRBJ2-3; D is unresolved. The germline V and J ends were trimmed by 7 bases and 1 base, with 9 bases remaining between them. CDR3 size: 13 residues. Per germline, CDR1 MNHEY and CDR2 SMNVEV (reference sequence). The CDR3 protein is CASNVFGTDTQYF. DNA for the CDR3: TGTGCCAGCAATGTGTTCGGCACAGATACGCAGTATTTT.

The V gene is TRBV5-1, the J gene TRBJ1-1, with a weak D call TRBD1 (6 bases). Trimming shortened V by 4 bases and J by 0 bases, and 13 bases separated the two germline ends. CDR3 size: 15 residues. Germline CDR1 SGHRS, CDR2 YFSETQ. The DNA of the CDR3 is TGCGCCAGCAGCCCGAGAACAGGGTTGAACACTGAAGCTTTCTTT. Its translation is CASSPRTGLNTEAFF.